This entry describes one T cell receptor (beta chain). The data are from a study of blood T cell repertoires in COVID-19. Study at large: From T cells, B-cell-depleted T cells, or PBMCs came the material, which was cDNA or gDNA.

The CDR3 runs to 16 residues. Looked up from germline, CDR1 is SGHNT and CDR2 is YENEEA. Trimming took 5 bases from V and 1 from J; bases not matched to a gene: 9. Some clones are missing from TCRdb's copy, which holds only in-frame ones; the method was immunoSEQ multiplex PCR. Of some 350,000 clones listed, around 87% are singletons. The receptor comes from a human donor in a cohort sampled during active COVID-19. The rearrangement links TRBV11-3 to TRBJ2-3; 7 bases fit TRBD1. The specimen was peripheral blood. The CDR3 region has the DNA TGTGCCAGCAGCCCCCGAAAGGGGGCAGGCACAGATACGCAGTATTTT. It yields the protein CASSPRKGAGTDTQYF.